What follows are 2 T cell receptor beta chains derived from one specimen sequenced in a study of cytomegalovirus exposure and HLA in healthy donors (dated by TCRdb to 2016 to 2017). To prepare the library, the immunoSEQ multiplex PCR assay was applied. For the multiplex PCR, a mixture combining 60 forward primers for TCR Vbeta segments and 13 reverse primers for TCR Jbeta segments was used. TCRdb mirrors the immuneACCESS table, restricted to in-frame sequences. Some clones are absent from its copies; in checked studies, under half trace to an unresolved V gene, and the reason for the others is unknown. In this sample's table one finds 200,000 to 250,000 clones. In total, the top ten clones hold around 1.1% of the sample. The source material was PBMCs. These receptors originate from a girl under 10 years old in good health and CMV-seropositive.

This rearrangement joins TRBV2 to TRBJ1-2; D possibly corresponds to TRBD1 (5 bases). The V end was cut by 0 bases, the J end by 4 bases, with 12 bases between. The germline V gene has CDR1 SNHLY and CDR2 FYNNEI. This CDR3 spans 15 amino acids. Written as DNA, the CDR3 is TGTGCCAGCAGTGAAGCTGGAAGGGGACTCTATGGCTACACCTTC. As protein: CASSEAGRGLYGYTF.

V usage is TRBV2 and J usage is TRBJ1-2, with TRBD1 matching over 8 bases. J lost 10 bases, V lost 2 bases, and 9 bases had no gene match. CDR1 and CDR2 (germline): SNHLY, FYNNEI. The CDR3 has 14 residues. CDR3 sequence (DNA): TGTGCCAGCAGTGAAAGGGGACAGGAGGATTACTACACCTTC. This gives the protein CASSERGQEDYYTF.